These T cell receptor beta chains were read from a single sample in a study of T cell responses to AZD1222 COVID-19 vaccine. Sequencing used immunoSEQ multiplex PCR; TCRdb keeps in-frame clones, though not all of them. The table records over 85,000 clones, about 94% of them present only once. The source was peripheral blood, collected 28 days after the second AZD1222 dose. The receptors stem from an adult who received the AZD1222 COVID-19 vaccine. Each CDR3 is given without its conserved first and last residue.

V: TRBV3-1/TRBV3-2
CDR3: ASEWGTGGLEQY

V: TRBV30
CDR3: AWQWKDFYGYT

V: TRBV10-3
CDR3: AISPSGGNTGELF

V: TRBV7-9
CDR3: ASSQTGPSYEQY

V: TRBV19
CDR3: ASSPTSYRDYSSYNSPLH

V: TRBV10-1
CDR3: ASSESNQPQH

V: TRBV4-1
CDR3: ASSQEYTGGTEAF

V: TRBV6-5
CDR3: ASSGGPTYNEQF

V: TRBV7-8
CDR3: ASSLDPDGVLPGGYT

V: TRBV3-1/TRBV3-2
CDR3: ASSLLGSSYNEQF

V: TRBV20-1
CDR3: SASTGAEAF

V: TRBV11-2
CDR3: ASSASRETQY

V: TRBV5-1
CDR3: ASSLGTTTDTQY

V: TRBV29-1
CDR3: SALSDAKTDNNYGYT

V: TRBV18
CDR3: ASSLEYEQY

V: TRBV5-1
CDR3: ASSFASGPDYEQY

V: TRBV5-1
CDR3: VSSLGGGRLTYNEQF

V: TRBV7-9
CDR3: ASSLFAGGPGEQY

V: TRBV5-6
CDR3: ASSFGQGAGGYT

V: TRBV2
CDR3: ASSDQLYEQY

V: TRBV19
CDR3: ASSGDRAQETQY

V: TRBV19
CDR3: ASSIAPGREAF

V: TRBV6-5
CDR3: ASTHPSRYEQF

V: TRBV6-5
CDR3: ASPASTRYGYT

V: TRBV19
CDR3: ASIKGNMNTEAF

V: TRBV7-2
CDR3: ASSLVQGRTEAF

V: TRBV5-6
CDR3: ASGLQGNYGYT

V: TRBV5-1
CDR3: ASSLGTTYGYT